The 27 T cell receptor beta chains below come from one sample, sequenced in a study of Ad26.COV2.S vaccination and SARS-CoV-2 variants. Only in-frame clones appear in the TCRdb table, and some are missing; sequencing was by immunoSEQ multiplex PCR. The table records a few hundred thousand clones, around 90% of them present only once. Treatment specified: roughly 18 received Ad26.COV2.S at low or high dose, single or two shots; several received placebo; per-sample allocation not given. The investigators took samples on day 63 after the first vaccine or placebo injection. The sample here was peripheral blood, taken in a trial of Ad26.COV2.S vaccine versus placebo. The receptor source for this set is a person aged 18-65 years who received the Ad26.COV2.S COVID-19 vaccine or a placebo.

This clone came up once. The gene calls are TRBV4-3 and TRBJ2-3; D not resolved. The CDR3 runs 13 residues. Germline V gene lookup returns CDR1 LGHNA and CDR2 YSLEER. The ends were cut back, 1 base at V and 4 bases at J, with 6 bases in the middle. The CDR3 reads CASSQGLSDTQYF. In nucleotides, the CDR3 is TGCGCCAGCAGCCAAGGTCTATCAGATACGCAGTATTTT.

The rearrangement joins TRBV6-5 to TRBJ1-1; TRBD1 matches at 8 bases. CDR1 is MNHEY, CDR2 SVGAGI, per germline. Unmatched junction bases numbered 10, after V lost 5 bases and J lost 5 bases. This CDR3 contains 15 residues. The DNA of the CDR3 is TGTGCCAGCAGTCCAATACAGGGGGGTCGGACTGAAGCTTTCTTT. This translates into CASSPIQGGRTEAFF.

This clone was recorded a few times. The chain recombines TRBV6-1 with TRBJ1-2, with 9 bases identical to TRBD1. V lost 2 bases and J lost 3; bases outside the gene matches: 10. The germline CDR1 and CDR2 sequences are MNHNS and SASEGT. The CDR3 has 17 amino acids. The CDR3 DNA reads TGTGCCAGCAGTGAAACGAGAGGGACAGGGATGTACTATGGCTACACCTTC. This sequence encodes CASSETRGTGMYYGYTF.

The rearrangement uses TRBV7-2 and TRBJ1-2; D gene unclear. This CDR3 comprises 12 residues. Looked up from germline, CDR1 is SGHTA and CDR2 is FQGNSA. With 5 bases removed from V and 8 bases from J, the gap between germline ends came to 12 bases. The CDR3 spells CASSPYLKGYTF. Here the CDR3 DNA reads TGTGCCAGCAGCCCATATTTAAAAGGCTACACCTTC.

The chain joins TRBV11-2 to TRBJ1-1; D remains ambiguous. CDR1 is SGHAT and CDR2 is FQNNGV in the germline V gene. The CDR3 totals 13 residues. Trimming took off 5 bases at V and 11 bases at J, with 18 bases between the two ends. CDR3 sequence: CASSPRPPAGAFF. CDR3 in DNA: TGTGCCAGCAGCCCCCGCCCCCCCGCGGGGGCTTTCTTT.

J is TRBJ2-7 and V is TRBV18, with 7 bases lining up with TRBD2. CDR1 KGHSH and CDR2 LQKENI come from the germline V gene. There are 14 residues in the CDR3. With 8 bases clipped from V and 4 bases from J, the junction kept 11 bases outside the gene matches. The CDR3 reads CASRGSGAIYEQYV. Here the CDR3 DNA reads TGTGCCAGCCGAGGGAGCGGGGCCATTTACGAGCAGTACGTC.

J is TRBJ1-3 and V is TRBV19, with D unclear. The CDR3 is 15 amino acids. CDR1 is LNHDA and CDR2 is SQIVND in the germline V gene (reference sequence). Trimming removed 5 bases from V and 0 bases from J, with 11 bases in between. CDR3 in DNA: TGTGCCAGTAGTCGAGGTGGTAGCTCTGGAAACACCATATATTTT. It is translated as CASSRGGSSGNTIYF.

The rearrangement uses TRBV5-1 and TRBJ1-6; TRBD1 might be the D (6 bases). The CDR3 contains 15 residues. CDR1 and CDR2 (germline): SGHRS, YFSETQ. Trimming left V 0 bases short and J 7 bases short, with 11 bases between. CDR3 DNA sequence: TGCGCCAGCAGCTTGGCGGCAGGGGTGAATTCACCCCTCCACTTT. It translates to CASSLAAGVNSPLHF.

The chain has TRBV27 and TRBJ2-7; 10 bases match TRBD2. Germline loops: CDR1 MNHEY, CDR2 SMNVEV (reference sequence). The CDR3 extends over 21 amino acids. J lost 5 bases, V lost 5 bases, and 27 bases had no gene match. The CDR3: CASSENSGTSGVGYLVNEQYV. The CDR3 bases are TGTGCCAGCAGTGAAAATTCCGGAACTAGCGGGGTAGGATACCTTGTGAACGAGCAGTACGTC.

The chain has TRBV29-1 and TRBJ1-1; 7 bases are a match to TRBD1. This CDR3 is built from 13 residues. Looked up from germline, CDR1 is SQVTM and CDR2 is ANQGSEA. Trimming at V came to 4 bases and at J to 1 base, leaving 3 bases not matched to a gene. CDR3: CSVAGGRNTEAFF. The CDR3 DNA is TGCAGCGTTGCAGGGGGTCGGAACACTGAAGCTTTCTTT.

The genes are TRBV19 and TRBJ2-1, with 11 bases matching TRBD2. The CDR3 contains 17 residues. Germline V gives CDR1 LNHDA, CDR2 SQIVND (reference sequence). J gave up 4 bases and V 3 bases, and 8 bases lay outside the gene matches. The CDR3 sequence: CASSIWWTSGSYNEQFF. CDR3 nucleotide sequence: TGTGCCAGTAGTATTTGGTGGACTAGCGGGTCTTACAATGAGCAGTTCTTC. Based on the CDR3 plus reference TRBV19 and TRBJ2-1, the full variable domain is DGGITQSPKYLFRKEGQNVTLSCEQNLNHDAMYWYRQDPGQGLRLIYYSQIVNDFQKGDIAEGYSVSREKKESFPLTVTSAQKNPTAFYLCASSIWWTSGSYNEQFFGPGTRLTVL.

Concerning this clone: Other DNA sequences within the sample encode an identical CDR3. The chain couples TRBV18 to TRBJ1-1; D is ambiguous. Germline assignment: CDR1 KGHSH and CDR2 LQKENI. Trimming removed 2 bases at V and 3 bases at J, with 7 bases between. The CDR3 contains 13 residues. In DNA, the CDR3 is TGTGCCAGCTCACCAGGGCTGGACACTGAAGCTTTCTTT. It translates to CASSPGLDTEAFF. The full variable domain, its missing parts supplied by reference TRBV18 and TRBJ1-1, is NAGVMQNPRHLVRRRGQEARLRCSPMKGHSHVYWYRQLPEEGLKFMVYLQKENIIDESGMPKERFSAEFPKEGPSILRIQQVVRGDSAAYFCASSPGLDTEAFFGQGTRLTVV.

The genes are TRBV12-3 or TRBV12-4 and TRBJ1-1; perhaps TRBD1 as D (5 bases). This CDR3 spans 13 amino acids. V was pared by 8 bases and J by 0 bases, with 10 bases between. Written as DNA, the CDR3 is TGTGCCAGCGGGGACTTTCTGAACACTGAAGCTTTCTTT. The encoded protein is CASGDFLNTEAFF.

The gene calls are TRBV7-9 and TRBJ2-3; TRBD2 aligns across 8 bases. Trimming at V came to 5 bases and at J to 2 bases, leaving 9 bases not matched to a gene. The CDR3 sequence is 16 residues long. In germline, CDR1 is SEHNR, CDR2 FQNEAQ (reference sequence). For the CDR3, the DNA is TGTGCCAGCAGCCCCCGGGGCGGGGGGACCACAGATACGCAGTATTTT. It translates to CASSPRGGGTTDTQYF. The whole variable domain, filled in from reference TRBV7-9 and TRBJ2-3, reads DTGVSQNPRHKITKRGQNVTFRCDPISEHNRLYWYRQTLGQGPEFLTYFQNEAQLEKSRLLSDRFSAERPKGSFSTLEIQRTEQGDSAMYLCASSPRGGGTTDTQYFGPGTRLTVL.

The V and J genes are TRBV18 and TRBJ1-1; weak D call: TRBD1 (5 bases). Germline loops: CDR1 KGHSH, CDR2 LQKENI. The CDR3 loop spans 14 amino acids. Between the trimmed V and J ends, which lost 2 bases and 1 base, there was a span of 8 bases. As DNA, the CDR3 is TGTGCCAGCTCACCATCCGGGGGGAACACTGAAGCTTTCTTT. Amino acids: CASSPSGGNTEAFF.

CDR3 DNA sequence: TGTGCCAGCTCACCATTTGGGGGAAACACCATATATTTT. Translation gives CASSPFGGNTIYF. The J gene is TRBJ1-3, the V gene TRBV18; D gene uncertain. V was trimmed by 2 bases and J by 4 bases, leaving 6 bases between them. This CDR3 has 13 residues. Germline V gene lookup returns CDR1 KGHSH and CDR2 LQKENI.

The chain employs TRBV4-3 and TRBJ1-1; TRBD1 matches at 10 bases. Germline CDR1 is LGHNA and CDR2 is YSLEER. Losses at the gene ends were 0 bases for V and 3 bases for J; bases not matched to a gene: 4. CDR3 length equals 16 residues. The CDR3 reads CASSQDLGTGDTEAFF. The DNA for the CDR3 is TGCGCCAGCAGCCAAGATCTTGGGACAGGGGACACTGAAGCTTTCTTT.

The chain recombines TRBV29-1 with TRBJ1-1; a weak D match, TRBD1 (5 bases). Germline V gene sequence: CDR1 SQVTM, CDR2 ANQGSEA. The CDR3 runs to 14 residues. The ends were cut back, 7 bases at V and 1 base at J, with 16 bases in the middle. CDR3 DNA sequence: TGCAGCGGTTGGGGAGGCACAGGGAACACTGAAGCTTTCTTT. This codes for CSGWGGTGNTEAFF.

This clone came up a few times. The chain employs TRBV20-1 and TRBJ1-1; D not resolved. The V gene's germline CDR1 is DFQATT and CDR2 SNEGSKA (reference sequence). This CDR3 is built from 11 residues. The V end was cut by 4 bases, the J end by 3 bases, with 6 bases between. The DNA for the CDR3 is TGCAGTGCTATCCCCTACACTGAAGCTTTCTTT. Translated, it gives CSAIPYTEAFF.

The chain combines TRBV28 with TRBJ1-2, with D unresolved. With 6 bases removed from V and 2 bases from J, the gap between germline ends came to 7 bases. The CDR3 runs 12 residues. Germline V gene data show CDR1 as MDHEN and CDR2 as SYDVKM. CDR3 amino acids: CASRVLNYGYTF. Here the CDR3 DNA reads TGTGCCAGCAGGGTTCTCAACTATGGCTACACCTTC.

The rearrangement links TRBV18 to TRBJ2-5; TRBD1 aligns across 8 bases. The CDR3 loop spans 13 amino acids. Germline lookup yields CDR1 KGHSH and CDR2 LQKENI. Losses at the gene ends were 8 bases for V and 2 bases for J; bases not matched to a gene: 4. CDR3: CASTTGVQETQYF. CDR3 nucleotides: TGTGCCAGCACGACAGGGGTGCAAGAGACCCAGTACTTC.

V gene TRBV19 combines with J gene TRBJ1-5; TRBD1 is a possible D gene (6 bases). The ends were cut back, 7 bases at V and 0 bases at J, with 10 bases in the middle. Germline CDR1 LNHDA, CDR2 SQIVND (reference sequence). This CDR3 has 14 amino acids. This chain's CDR3 is CASKRRGSNQPQHF. In DNA, the CDR3 is TGTGCCAGTAAACGCAGGGGTAGCAATCAGCCCCAGCATTTT.

The chain is built from TRBV19 and TRBJ1-1; TRBD1 aligns across 9 bases. The CDR3 totals 16 residues. The trim removed 7 bases at V and 0 bases at J, leaving 9 bases unmatched. Looked up from germline, CDR1 is LNHDA and CDR2 is SQIVND (reference sequence). The CDR3 DNA follows: TGTGCCAGTACCCCTGGGACAGGGACGGTGAACACTGAAGCTTTCTTT. This codes for CASTPGTGTVNTEAFF.

The chain couples TRBV7-9 to TRBJ2-3; TRBD2 aligns across 7 bases. The germline gives CDR1 SEHNR, CDR2 FQNEAQ (reference sequence). This CDR3 spans 16 amino acids. Trimming removed 5 bases from V and 2 bases from J; junction bases left unmatched: 10. As DNA, the CDR3 is TGTGCCAGCAGCCCACCCGGGGGGACTAACACAGATACGCAGTATTTT. Translation gives CASSPPGGTNTDTQYF.

The chain combines TRBV19 with TRBJ2-7; D not certain. The CDR3 spans 13 residues. The germline V gene encodes CDR1 LNHDA and CDR2 SQIVND (reference sequence). V lost 3 bases, J lost 2 bases, and 8 bases lay in between. CDR3 DNA: TGTGCCAGTAGTATCCACGGAGCCTACGAGCAGTACTTC. Residues: CASSIHGAYEQYF.

J is TRBJ2-1 and V is TRBV18; 10 bases align to TRBD1. V shed 5 bases, J shed 6 bases, and the junction held 10 bases outside the gene matches. The CDR3 spans 16 residues. Germline values: CDR1 KGHSH, CDR2 LQKENI. The CDR3 protein is CASSARGGQGPNEQFF. Written as DNA, the CDR3 is TGTGCCAGCTCAGCCCGAGGGGGACAGGGGCCCAATGAGCAGTTCTTC.

A single count supports this clone. The gene calls are TRBV5-4 and TRBJ2-5; D tentatively reads TRBD1 or TRBD2 (5 bases each). Germline-derived CDR1 and CDR2 are SGHNT and YYREEE (reference sequence). V dropped 4 bases and J dropped 3 bases, with 13 bases sitting between them. The CDR3 loop spans 14 amino acids. The chain's CDR3 is CASSAGTNKETQYF. The CDR3, as DNA: TGTGCCAGCAGCGCCGGGACCAACAAAGAGACCCAGTACTTC. The variable domain in full, completed from reference TRBV5-4 and TRBJ2-5, reads ETGVTQSPTHLIKTRGQQVTLRCSSQSGHNTVSWYQQALGQGPQFIFQYYREEENGRGNFPPRFSGLQFPNYSSELNVNALELDDSALYLCASSAGTNKETQYFGPGTRLLVL.